This TCR beta chain is from a study of T cell repertoires in cytomegalovirus infection. Overall study: TCR beta signatures that were public indicated CMV infection and matching HLA type.

The sample holds many counts of this clonotype. Its specificity is unknown. TCRdb called the reads again in MiXCR, with one record for every CDR3 protein. The data show under 250,000 distinct CDR3 sequences, roughly 6.5% seen once. General observations from the study: Carriage of CMV together with the relevant HLA was identifiable through cumulative public TCR beta family frequency. The ex vivo response showed dominance by HLA-C-restricted CMV-specific TCR beta clonotypes.

Germline assignment: CDR1 DFQATT and CDR2 SNEGSKA (reference sequence). The V end lost 1 base, the J end lost 1 base, and 10 bases lay between the germline ends. The CDR3 runs 14 residues. J is TRBJ1-1 and V is TRBV20-1; D is ambiguous. The sequence was collected from a human donor in good health (CMV status not recorded). Some clones in this sample may be carry-over from other donors' samples. The sample was PBMCs. DNA of the CDR3: TGCAGTGCTAGAGCGGGGAGCCCGAACACTGAAGCTTTCTTT. Its translation: CSARAGSPNTEAFF.